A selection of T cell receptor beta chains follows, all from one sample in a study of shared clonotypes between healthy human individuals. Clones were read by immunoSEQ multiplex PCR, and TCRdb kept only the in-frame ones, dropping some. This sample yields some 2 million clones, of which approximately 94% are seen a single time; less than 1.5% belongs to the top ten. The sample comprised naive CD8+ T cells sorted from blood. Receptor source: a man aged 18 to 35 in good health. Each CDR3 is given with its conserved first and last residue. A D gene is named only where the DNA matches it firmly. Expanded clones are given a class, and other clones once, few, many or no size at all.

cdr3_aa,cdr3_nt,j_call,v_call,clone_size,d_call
CSVEQNTEAFF,TGCAGCGTTGAGCAGAACACTGAAGCTTTCTTT,TRBJ1-1,TRBV29-1,-,-
CASSQVMGSLYQPQHF,TGCGCCAGCAGCCAAGTTATGGGTAGTCTCTATCAGCCCCAGCATTTT,TRBJ1-5,TRBV4-1,-,-
CASSSPSTGRDSQGYTF,TGTGCCAGCAGTTCCCCATCGACAGGGCGAGATTCACAGGGCTACACCTTC,TRBJ1-2,TRBV28,-,TRBD1
CASSEALTLPSAGEQFF,TGTGCCAGCAGTGAAGCATTAACACTGCCTTCCGCGGGTGAGCAGTTCTTC,TRBJ2-1,TRBV6-1,-,-
CASSLPGRGGGTEAFF,TGTGCCAGCAGCCTCCCAGGGCGGGGCGGCGGCACTGAAGCTTTCTTT,TRBJ1-1,TRBV7-9,-,-
CASSSDRGDAFF,TGTGCCAGCAGCTCGGACAGGGGGGACGCTTTCTTT,TRBJ1-1,TRBV5-4,-,TRBD1
CASSLPAGLETQYF,TGTGCCAGCAGCTTACCCGCAGGGTTAGAGACCCAGTACTTC,TRBJ2-5,TRBV11-1,-,-
CASSLAGSTNEKLFF,TGCGCCAGCAGCTTGGCGGGAAGTACTAATGAAAAACTGTTTTTT,TRBJ1-4,TRBV5-1,-,-
CASSPVVLAGAEETQYF,TGCGCCAGCAGTCCTGTCGTTCTAGCGGGGGCCGAAGAGACCCAGTACTTC,TRBJ2-5,TRBV10-2,-,TRBD2
CASTNLPEGLETQYF,TGTGCCAGCACCAACCTCCCTGAGGGTCTCGAGACCCAGTACTTC,TRBJ2-5,TRBV7-8,-,-
CASSPGNSGNTIYF,TGCGCCAGCAGCCCAGGGAACTCTGGAAACACCATATATTTT,TRBJ1-3,TRBV4-1,-,-
CASSLKGQDLYEQYF,TGCGCCAGCAGCTTGAAAGGACAGGACCTCTACGAGCAGTACTTC,TRBJ2-7,TRBV5-1,-,TRBD1
CASSKTGALNTEAFF,TGTGCCAGCAGCAAGACAGGGGCCTTGAACACTGAAGCTTTCTTT,TRBJ1-1,TRBV7-9,-,TRBD1
CASSLIAGDNEQFF,TGTGCTAGCAGCTTAATAGCGGGGGACAATGAGCAGTTCTTC,TRBJ2-1,TRBV7-7,-,TRBD2
CAWRISSGYGYTF,TGTGCCTGGAGAATCTCCTCTGGCTATGGCTACACCTTC,TRBJ1-2,TRBV30,once,-